Below, one T cell receptor beta chain is given with its context. The target antigen is unknown. When the RNA was reverse transcribed, random hexamers were used with an input of roughly 0.45 to 1 ug. With immunoSEQ multiplex PCR, TCR beta CDR3 was amplified across 54 Vbeta and 13 Jbeta. TCRdb re-called the immunoSEQ multiplex PCR reads through MiXCR, storing one row per CDR3 protein. The sample holds 200,000 to 300,000 distinct CDR3 sequences, 80% to 95% seen once. Looked up from germline, CDR1 is SQVTM and CDR2 is ANQGSEA. V lost 7 bases, J lost 2 bases, and 12 bases lay in between. The CDR3 runs 12 residues. This specimen comes from a study of CD8 T cells in Susac syndrome. Sequencing targeted TCR beta in T cells from blood (CD8+ and CD4+). Regarding the study as a whole: It was acknowledged in the study that the number of individuals who were included in its TCR sequencing and HLA analysis was relatively small.

The origin of this receptor is a human donor with multiple sclerosis. The J gene is TRBJ2-7, the V gene TRBV29-1; D unclear. What was sequenced was CD4+ T cells from PBMCs. CDR3: CSDPRAPYEQYV. The CDR3, as DNA: TGCAGCGACCCCCGGGCCCCCTACGAGCAGTACGTC.